This T cell receptor (beta chain) emerged from a study of regulatory T cells in long-lasting Graves disease. This clonotype came up many times. Relying on iRepertoire HTBI primers and Arm-PCR of CDR3 regions, the team built TCR beta libraries. A single record per CDR3 protein comes from TCRdb applying MiXCR to the multiplex PCR reads. In the table there are around 470,000 distinct CDR3 sequences, roughly 15% of which are singletons. CDR1 and CDR2 (germline): SGHDT, YYEEEE. Trimming cost V 0 bases and J 4 bases; bases outside gene matches: 5. The CDR3 is 15 residues long. As for time point: newly diagnosed GD, antithyroid drugs for less than 3 months. There was RNA extracted from PBMCs, and the TCR library was made from it. These data also formed part of another study, on T cells in Graves' hyperthyroidism and ophthalmopathy.

The source material was peripheral blood mononuclear cells (PBMCs), sampled at new diagnosis, from a patient treated with antithyroid drugs. This receptor was obtained from a woman in her 50s with Graves disease. The V call is TRBV5-6, the J call TRBJ2-3, with 7 bases identical to TRBD2. The CDR3 DNA reads TGTGCCAGCAGCTTGGCCGGGGGGAACGCAGATACGCAGTATTTT. This codes for CASSLAGGNADTQYF.